One T cell receptor beta chain is described in this entry. Its antigen is not known. The PCR made use of 60 Vbeta and 13 Jbeta primers. The assay was immunoSEQ multiplex PCR, and TCRdb's table has in-frame clones only and misses some. The table counts 75,000 to 85,000 clones; 3% to 4% lies in the top ten. Donors counted as nominally healthy when sampled, yet unrecorded immune exposures were likely. This record comes from a study of cytomegalovirus exposure and HLA in healthy donors. Study-wide findings and caveats: For most TCR beta V segments, an earlier analysis put the productive rate at about 87% or about 30% of the time. Looking again later, the authors saw that most CMV-associated TCR beta chains seemed HLA-restricted. Several V segments, TRBV6-2 and TRBV6-3 among them, could not be told apart and were dropped.

V was cut by 3 bases and J by 11 bases, with 17 bases left in between. Germline V gene lookup returns CDR1 GTSNPN and CDR2 SVGIG (reference sequence). CDR3 length: 13 residues. Sequenced input: PBMCs. This receptor was obtained from a man younger than 35 in good health and CMV-seropositive. The chain joins TRBV30 to TRBJ1-3; D is undetermined. Here the CDR3 reads CAWRKQRGGAIYF. The CDR3 bases are TGTGCCTGGAGGAAACAACGGGGAGGCGCCATATATTTT.